These 16 T cell receptor beta chains originate from one sample sequenced in a study of OX40 agonist ivuxolimab in advanced cancers. Sequenced by immunoSEQ multiplex PCR; TCRdb stores in-frame clones only, minus some. Of about 73,000 clones listed, 85% to 90% are singletons. The material was CD4+ or CD8+ T cells sorted from blood, obtained in a trial of the OX40 agonist ivuxolimab. Receptors originate from an adult with an advanced solid tumor such as melanoma, head and neck, liver or kidney cancer.

The rearrangement links TRBV27 to TRBJ2-1, with TRBD2 matching 14 bases. The CDR3 is 16 residues long. V shed 5 bases, J shed 3 bases, and the junction held 3 bases outside the gene matches. Germline lookup yields CDR1 MNHEY and CDR2 SMNVEV (reference sequence). As DNA, the CDR3 is TGTGCCAGCAGTCCCGGGACTAGCGGGGGCTACAATGAGCAGTTCTTC. This encodes CASSPGTSGGYNEQFF.

CDR3 nucleotide sequence: TGTGCCTGGAGTACCGGGACGGACAACACTGAAGCTTTCTTT. This sequence encodes CAWSTGTDNTEAFF. This chain links TRBV30 with TRBJ1-1, with D tentatively TRBD1 (5 bases). Germline-derived CDR1 and CDR2 are GTSNPN and SVGIG (reference sequence). Between the trimmed V and J ends, which lost 2 bases and 2 bases, there was a span of 12 bases. The CDR3 length is 14 residues.

This chain connects TRBV6-5 to TRBJ2-2; possibly TRBD1 for D (6 bases). The germline gives CDR1 MNHEY, CDR2 SVGAGI. This CDR3 spans 15 amino acids. V was shortened by 0 bases and J by 6 bases, with 11 bases between the two germline ends. The CDR3, as DNA: TGTGCCAGCAGTTACTCGCCTAGGGGGTCCGGGGAGCTGTTTTTT. It specifies CASSYSPRGSGELFF.

The rearrangement joins TRBV27 to TRBJ2-7; perhaps D is TRBD1 or TRBD2 (5 bases each). The ends were cut back, 4 bases at V and 9 bases at J, with 16 bases in the middle. Germline values: CDR1 MNHEY, CDR2 SMNVEV (reference sequence). The CDR3 covers 13 residues. CDR3 bases: TGTGCCAGCAGTTCTGGGACGTTGATGGGGCAGTACTTC. Its protein is CASSSGTLMGQYF.

The V gene is TRBV27, the J gene TRBJ2-5, with TRBD2 matching 9 bases. Trimming at V came to 7 bases and at J to 3 bases, leaving 12 bases not matched to a gene. The CDR3 runs to 16 residues. From germline, CDR1 is MNHEY and CDR2 SMNVEV (reference sequence). CDR3 bases: TGTGCCAGCACTACACCCCCGGGACTAGCTGAAGAGACCCAGTACTTC. Amino acid sequence: CASTTPPGLAEETQYF.

The CDR3, as DNA: TGTGCCTGGAGCGGTCCAAGCAATGAGCAGTTCTTC. Translation gives CAWSGPSNEQFF. The chain recombines TRBV30 with TRBJ2-1; unclear D gene. From germline, CDR1 is GTSNPN and CDR2 SVGIG (reference sequence). This CDR3 spans 12 amino acids. Trimming pared 3 bases from V and 6 bases from J, leaving 9 bases between. The entire variable domain, with the rest obtained from reference TRBV30 and TRBJ2-1, is as follows: SQTIHQWPATLVQPVGSPLSLECTVEGTSNPNLYWYRQAAGRGLQLLFYSVGIGQISSEVPQNLSASRPQDRQFILSSKKLLLSDSGFYLCAWSGPSNEQFFGPGTRLTVL.

V is TRBV6-1 and J is TRBJ1-5, with a tentative D call TRBD1 (5 bases). The germline V gene encodes CDR1 MNHNS and CDR2 SASEGT. V gave up 0 bases and J gave up 4 bases, with 22 bases separating them. The CDR3 loop spans 19 amino acids. CDR3 nucleotides: TGTGCCAGCAGTGAAGCGCTTTGGGCGGCTAGCGACAGAAATCAGCCCCAGCATTTT. Translation: CASSEALWAASDRNQPQHF.

The rearrangement uses TRBV11-2 and TRBJ2-5; D unclear. Germline CDR1 and CDR2: SGHAT and FQNNGV. This CDR3 spans 14 amino acids. V gave up 5 bases and J gave up 2 bases, with 12 bases separating them. In nucleotides, the CDR3 is TGTGCCAGCAGCATCCGGCGGAGTCAAGAGACCCAGTACTTC. Translation gives CASSIRRSQETQYF. Drawing the rest from reference TRBV11-2 and TRBJ2-5, the complete variable domain is EAGVAQSPRYKIIEKRQSVAFWCNPISGHATLYWYQQILGQGPKLLIQFQNNGVVDDSQLPKDRFSAERLKGVDSTLKIQPAKLEDSAVYLCASSIRRSQETQYFGPGTRLLVL.

As to this clone: The junction does not match germline at one end; this may be a read error. V usage is TRBV27 and J usage is TRBJ1-5; perhaps TRBD1 as D (5 bases). Per germline, CDR1 MNHEY and CDR2 SMNVEV (reference sequence). The CDR3 spans 13 residues. The CDR3 here is CAGSFFGGQPQHF. CDR3 DNA sequence: TGTGCCGGCAGTTTTTTCGGGGGTCAGCCCCAGCATTTT.

V is TRBV5-5 and J is TRBJ2-7; 8 bases map to TRBD1. This CDR3 region has 14 residues. Unmatched junction bases numbered 2, after V lost 2 bases and J lost 1 base. The germline CDR1 and CDR2 sequences are SGHKS and YYEKEE (reference sequence). In nucleotides, the CDR3 is TGTGCCAGCAGCTTCGGACAGGGTTCCTACGAGCAGTACTTC. Its protein is CASSFGQGSYEQYF.

V usage is TRBV14 and J usage is TRBJ2-1, with D possibly being TRBD2 (5 bases). This CDR3 spans 17 amino acids. Trimming removed 0 bases at V and 1 base at J, with 13 bases between. Germline lookup yields CDR1 SGHDN and CDR2 FVKESK. CDR3 region: CASSQDRGWGSYNEQFF. CDR3 nucleotide sequence: TGTGCCAGCAGCCAAGATCGCGGGTGGGGATCCTACAATGAGCAGTTCTTC.

V gene TRBV15 combines with J gene TRBJ1-1; D possibly corresponds to TRBD1 (5 bases). Trimming shortened V by 0 bases and J by 4 bases, and 9 bases separated the two germline ends. The CDR3 has 14 amino acids. Per germline, CDR1 LNHNV and CDR2 YYDKDF (reference sequence). Written as DNA, the CDR3 is TGTGCCACCAGCAGAGATCGGGGCGGCACTGAAGCTTTCTTT. Translated: CATSRDRGGTEAFF.

The chain uses TRBV27 and TRBJ2-7, with 7 bases matching TRBD1. Germline V gene sequence: CDR1 MNHEY, CDR2 SMNVEV (reference sequence). The V and J ends lost 5 bases and 0 bases, in that order; junction bases with no gene match: 10. This CDR3 is built from 16 residues. The CDR3 sequence: CASSILTGTVSYEQYF. The CDR3 DNA reads as TGTGCCAGCAGTATCCTCACCGGGACAGTCTCCTACGAGCAGTACTTC.

This chain connects TRBV5-6 to TRBJ2-7; no definite D call. The CDR3 spans 14 residues. Deletions cut 2 bases from V and 7 bases from J, with 16 bases between. Germline V gene data show CDR1 as SGHDT and CDR2 as YYEEEE. CDR3 sequence: CASSFRVRVKEQYF. CDR3 coding DNA: TGTGCCAGCAGCTTTCGCGTTAGGGTTAAGGAGCAGTACTTC.

CDR3 protein: CASPRGRGYQETQYF. CDR3 in DNA: TGTGCCAGCCCTCGGGGGCGAGGGTACCAAGAGACCCAGTACTTC. The chain couples TRBV2 to TRBJ2-5, with D perhaps TRBD1 or TRBD2 (6 bases each). The germline V gene has CDR1 SNHLY and CDR2 FYNNEI. The V end was cut by 8 bases, the J end by 0 bases, with 16 bases between. This CDR3 has 15 residues.

J is TRBJ1-2 and V is TRBV29-1, with D hard to call. Trimming removed 4 bases at V and 2 bases at J, with 8 bases between. CDR1 SQVTM and CDR2 ANQGSEA come from the germline V gene. The CDR3 is 12 amino acids. Written as DNA, the CDR3 is TGCAGCGTTGGTCGGGAGAACTATGGCTACACCTTC. Its translation is CSVGRENYGYTF.